The 21 T cell receptor beta chains presented below share a single source sample, sequenced in a study of T-cell reconstitution after alpha-beta-depleted transplantation in children. TCRbeta library preparation incorporated unique molecular identifiers. MiXCR, applied by TCRdb to the PCR reads, yields one record per CDR3 protein. The sample carries some 180,000 distinct CDR3 sequences, 6.6% recorded once. The input for sequencing was PBMCs, taken before TCRalphabeta/CD19-depleted stem cell transplant. The receptors were sampled from a boy aged 2-9 years with acute lymphoblastic leukemia, due to receive a stem cell transplant.

The rearrangement joins TRBV7-9 to TRBJ1-5, with D perhaps matching TRBD1 (6 bases). From germline, CDR1 is SEHNR and CDR2 FQNEAQ (reference sequence). This CDR3 contains 14 residues. V was cut by 6 bases and J by 2 bases, with 11 bases left in between. CDR3 coding DNA: TGTGCCAGCAGGTCCTCAGGGGGCAATCAGCCCCAGCATTTT. It translates to CASRSSGGNQPQHF.

This clonotype was observed at least ten times. V is TRBV7-2 and J is TRBJ2-7; D gene ambiguous. The CDR3 totals 15 residues. Germline-derived CDR1 and CDR2 are SGHTA and FQGNSA. V lost 1 base to trimming and J lost 0 bases, with 10 bases between them. CDR3 protein: CASSLVVAYSYEQYF. The DNA for the CDR3 is TGTGCCAGCAGCTTAGTCGTTGCCTACTCCTACGAGCAGTACTTC. Looking up the rest from reference TRBV7-2 and TRBJ2-7 gives the full variable domain: GAGVSQSPSNKVTEKGKDVELRCDPISGHTALYWYRQSLGQGLEFLIYFQGNSAPDKSGLPSDRFSAERTGGSVSTLTIQRTQQEDSAVYLCASSLVVAYSYEQYFGPGTRLTVT.

V is TRBV27 and J is TRBJ2-7, with D uncertain. The CDR3 is made up of 14 amino acids. The V and J ends lost 6 bases and 3 bases respectively, with 15 bases between them. Germline CDR1 reads MNHEY; CDR2 reads SMNVEV (reference sequence). The CDR3, as DNA: TGTGCCAGCAGCCAGGCGTCCCCTTTCTACGAGCAGTACTTC. Translated: CASSQASPFYEQYF.

The genes are TRBV28 and TRBJ2-3, with 7 positions matching TRBD1. The CDR3 has 15 residues. With V trimmed by 6 bases and J by 2 bases, 8 bases remained unmatched. Germline values: CDR1 MDHEN, CDR2 SYDVKM. Here the CDR3 reads CASSRGQPDTDTQYF. In DNA, the CDR3 is TGTGCCAGCAGCCGGGGACAGCCGGACACAGATACGCAGTATTTT.

This clonotype appeared a few times. The V and J genes are TRBV20-1 and TRBJ1-2; 10 nucleotides align to TRBD1. The CDR3 contains 17 residues. J was trimmed by 4 bases and V by 0 bases; bases with no gene match: 11. CDR1 is DFQATT, CDR2 SNEGSKA, per germline (reference sequence). The CDR3 loop is CSARDDRFDRGLYGYTF. CDR3 in DNA: TGCAGTGCTAGAGATGATAGGTTCGACAGGGGGCTCTATGGCTACACCTTC.

Details on this clonotype: Germline is not matched at one junction end, which may reflect a read error. The chain joins TRBV7-2 to TRBJ2-7; 9 bases are a match to TRBD1. This CDR3 has 15 amino acids. The germline V gene encodes CDR1 SGHTA and CDR2 FQGNSA. DNA for the CDR3: TGTGACAGCAGCCAAGAAGGACAGGGGCCCTACGAGCAGTACTTC. Protein: CDSSQEGQGPYEQYF. The variable domain in full, with the rest retrieved from reference TRBV7-2 and TRBJ2-7, is GAGVSQSPSNKVTEKGKDVELRCDPISGHTALYWYRQSLGQGLEFLIYFQGNSAPDKSGLPSDRFSAERTGGSVSTLTIQRTQQEDSAVYLCDSSQEGQGPYEQYFGPGTRLTVT.

This clonotype was found many times. This chain links TRBV5-5 with TRBJ2-3, with D perhaps given as TRBD1 or TRBD2 (5 bases each). The CDR3 covers 14 residues. Germline loops: CDR1 SGHKS, CDR2 YYEKEE (reference sequence). The ends were cut back, 0 bases at V and 6 bases at J, with 11 bases in the middle. For the CDR3, the DNA is TGTGCCAGCAGCTTGGTGTCAGGGACGGATACGCAGTATTTT. This encodes CASSLVSGTDTQYF.

In its sample, this clonotype was seen many times. The chain carries TRBV12-3 or TRBV12-4 and TRBJ1-5, with TRBD1 as a possible D gene (5 bases). CDR3 length equals 16 residues. Trimming left V 4 bases short and J 6 bases short, with 19 bases between. The CDR3 reads CASSSGGGGAGQPQHF. DNA for the CDR3: TGTGCCAGCAGTTCGGGCGGTGGAGGGGCGGGTCAGCCCCAGCATTTT.

This clonotype was seen only a few times. The rearrangement links TRBV7-2 to TRBJ2-3; D is uncertain. Germline V gene sequence: CDR1 SGHTA, CDR2 FQGNSA. V was shortened by 4 bases and J by 6 bases, with 11 bases between the two germline ends. This CDR3 has 13 amino acids. CDR3 in amino acids: CASSSRPEDTQYF. CDR3 in DNA: TGTGCCAGCAGCTCAAGGCCCGAGGATACGCAGTATTTT. The full variable domain, its missing parts supplied by reference TRBV7-2 and TRBJ2-3, is GAGVSQSPSNKVTEKGKDVELRCDPISGHTALYWYRQSLGQGLEFLIYFQGNSAPDKSGLPSDRFSAERTGGSVSTLTIQRTQQEDSAVYLCASSSRPEDTQYFGPGTRLTVL.

A few counts support this clonotype. The rearrangement joins TRBV7-6 to TRBJ2-7; 11 bases agree with TRBD2. Trimming removed 4 bases from V and 1 base from J; junction bases left unmatched: 3. CDR1 SGHVS and CDR2 FNYEAQ come from the germline V gene. The CDR3 extends over 15 amino acids. The DNA of the CDR3 is TGTGCCAGCAGCTCTAGCGGGGGGCCGTCCTACGAGCAGTACTTC. Translation gives CASSSSGGPSYEQYF. The full variable domain, its missing parts supplied by reference TRBV7-6 and TRBJ2-7, is GAGVSQSPRYKVTKRGQDVALRCDPISGHVSLYWYRQALGQGPEFLTYFNYEAQQDKSGLPNDRFSAERPEGSISTLTIQRTEQRDSAMYRCASSSSGGPSYEQYFGPGTRLTVT.

There are many counts of this clonotype. This chain connects TRBV9 to TRBJ2-1; D is undetermined. V dropped 4 bases and J dropped 5 bases, with 7 bases sitting between them. CDR3 length: 12 amino acids. Looked up from germline, CDR1 is SGDLS and CDR2 is YYNGEE. This chain's CDR3 is CASSKTNNEQFF. The CDR3 DNA sequence: TGTGCCAGCAGCAAGACGAACAATGAGCAGTTCTTC.

This clonotype was observed at least ten times. The V gene is TRBV28, the J gene TRBJ2-2, with D unclear. Germline V gives CDR1 MDHEN, CDR2 SYDVKM. V lost 9 bases and J 0 bases, leaving 20 bases between the germline ends. This CDR3 has 17 amino acids. CDR3 coding DNA: TGTGCCAGTCGACCTAATATCAGGCTAGCGAACACCGGGGAGCTGTTTTTT. This gives the protein CASRPNIRLANTGELFF.

In its sample, this clonotype was seen many times. V is TRBV2 and J is TRBJ1-1; D perhaps matches TRBD1 (6 bases). This CDR3 region has 14 residues. CDR1 is SNHLY and CDR2 is FYNNEI in the germline V gene. V lost 1 base and J 7 bases, leaving 13 bases between the germline ends. The CDR3 region is CASSEEGVANEAFF. DNA for the CDR3: TGTGCCAGCAGTGAAGAGGGGGTCGCAAATGAAGCTTTCTTT.

With respect to this clonotype: The germline gene is not matched at one end of the junction; a read error may be the cause. The chain joins TRBV7-2 to TRBJ1-5; perhaps TRBD1 as D (5 bases). The V gene's germline CDR1 is SGHTA and CDR2 FQGNSA. This CDR3 region has 15 residues. CDR3 bases: TGTGCCAGCAGCTTAGCGTCCCAGGGTAATCCGCCCCAGCATTTT. Amino acids: CASSLASQGNPPQHF. The full variable domain, in which reference TRBV7-2 and TRBJ1-5 provide the parts outside the CDR3, is GAGVSQSPSNKVTEKGKDVELRCDPISGHTALYWYRQSLGQGLEFLIYFQGNSAPDKSGLPSDRFSAERTGGSVSTLTIQRTQQEDSAVYLCASSLASQGNPPQHFGDGTRLSIL.

V usage is TRBV2 and J usage is TRBJ2-1; TRBD1 aligns across 9 bases. The CDR3 is 14 amino acids. V was clipped by 4 bases and J by 6 bases; unmatched bases: 4. Per the germline V gene, CDR1 is SNHLY and CDR2 is FYNNEI. CDR3: CASSGDRVVNEQFF. The CDR3 coding sequence is TGTGCCAGCAGTGGGGACAGGGTCGTCAATGAGCAGTTCTTC.

This clonotype was counted a few times. The chain links TRBV5-1 to TRBJ1-6; possibly TRBD1 for D (5 bases). The V and J ends lost 1 base and 8 bases respectively, with 10 bases between them. The CDR3 covers 14 residues. The germline V gene encodes CDR1 SGHRS and CDR2 YFSETQ. The CDR3 DNA sequence: TGCGCCAGCAGCTTGCGGGGGGGAGATTCACCCCTCCACTTT. It encodes CASSLRGGDSPLHF.

This clonotype has only a few counts. The chain carries TRBV5-1 and TRBJ2-2, with a weak D call TRBD2 (5 bases). The length of the CDR3 is 15 residues. V lost 4 bases to trimming and J lost 0 bases, with 10 bases between them. The V gene's germline CDR1 is SGHRS and CDR2 YFSETQ. For the CDR3, the DNA is TGCGCCAGCAGCGCCGGACTGCCGAACACCGGGGAGCTGTTTTTT. Its protein product is CASSAGLPNTGELFF.

The rearrangement uses TRBV2 and TRBJ2-5; 10 nucleotides agree with TRBD2. CDR1 and CDR2 (germline): SNHLY, FYNNEI. The ends lost 8 bases at V and 7 bases at J; junction bases unmatched: 7. The CDR3 spans 13 residues. The CDR3 coding sequence is TGTGCCAGCGGAGCGGGGGGGCCTGGGACCCAGTACTTC. Protein product: CASGAGGPGTQYF. The complete variable domain, with remaining parts taken from reference TRBV2 and TRBJ2-5, reads EPEVTQTPSHQVTQMGQEVILRCVPISNHLYFYWYRQILGQKVEFLVSFYNNEISEKSEIFDDQFSVERPDGSNFTLKIRSTKLEDSAMYFCASGAGGPGTQYFGPGTRLLVL.

This clonotype appeared many times. The chain links TRBV7-9 to TRBJ1-5; TRBD1 agrees at 8 bases. Germline assignment: CDR1 SEHNR and CDR2 FQNEAQ (reference sequence). This CDR3 has 16 residues. Trimming took 1 base from V and 7 from J; bases not matched to a gene: 9. CDR3 in amino acids: CASSLGTGTRRQPQHF. CDR3 DNA: TGTGCCAGCAGCTTAGGGACAGGGACGAGGCGGCAGCCCCAGCATTTT.

The chain couples TRBV20-1 to TRBJ1-1; the D gene is possibly TRBD1 (5 bases). The CDR3 sequence is 16 residues long. Trimming removed 0 bases at V and 4 bases at J, with 18 bases between. CDR1 is DFQATT and CDR2 is SNEGSKA in the germline V gene (reference sequence). The CDR3 DNA reads as TGCAGTGCTAGAGACTCGACCTTTTCCGGGGGCACTGAAGCTTTCTTT. Its translation is CSARDSTFSGGTEAFF.

This clonotype was observed a few times. This chain links TRBV20-1 with TRBJ2-7, with D possibly being TRBD1 (5 bases). The V and J ends lost 2 bases and 4 bases respectively, with 12 bases between them. Germline CDR1 and CDR2: DFQATT and SNEGSKA (reference sequence). The CDR3 length is 13 residues. The CDR3 loop reads CSARSGNKYEQYF. The CDR3, as DNA: TGCAGTGCTAGATCAGGGAACAAGTACGAGCAGTACTTC.